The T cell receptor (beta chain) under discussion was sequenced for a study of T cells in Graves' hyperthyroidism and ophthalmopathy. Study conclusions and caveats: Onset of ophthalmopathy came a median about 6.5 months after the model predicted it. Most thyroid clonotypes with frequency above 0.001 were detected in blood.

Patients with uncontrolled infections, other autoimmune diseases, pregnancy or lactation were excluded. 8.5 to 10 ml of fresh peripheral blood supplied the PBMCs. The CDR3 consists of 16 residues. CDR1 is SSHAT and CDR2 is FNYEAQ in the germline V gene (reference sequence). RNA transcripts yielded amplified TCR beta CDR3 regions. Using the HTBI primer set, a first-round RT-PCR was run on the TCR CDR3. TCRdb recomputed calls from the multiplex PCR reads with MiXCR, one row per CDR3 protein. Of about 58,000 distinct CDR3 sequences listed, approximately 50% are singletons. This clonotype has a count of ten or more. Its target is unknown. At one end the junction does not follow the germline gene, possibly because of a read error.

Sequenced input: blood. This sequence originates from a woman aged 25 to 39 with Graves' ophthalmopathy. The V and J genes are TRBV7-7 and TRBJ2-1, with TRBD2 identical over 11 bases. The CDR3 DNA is TGTGCTAGCAGCTTAGCCCTAGCGGGAGGCTTGGATGAGCAGTTCTTC. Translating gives CASSLALAGGLDEQFF.